This entry describes one TCR beta chain. Its antigen is as yet unknown. The CDR3 is 13 residues long. Unmatched junction bases numbered 4, after V lost 3 bases and J lost 5 bases. CDR1 SGHNT and CDR2 YENEEA come from the germline V gene. The data originate from a study of cytomegalovirus exposure and HLA in healthy donors. Notes on the study in general: The authors later linked a missense DCLRE1C variant to TCR beta V- and J-gene trimming. The authors later found TCR association rates varying by HLA locus, with DRB1 most and HLA-C fewest. An analysis done earlier found most TCR beta V segments productive about 90% or about 30% of the time.

The PCR was carried out with 60 Vbeta primers and 13 Jbeta primers. Original processing notes: In a later analysis, the count reached 74 million or so unique TCR beta chains, with about 10 million shared. Measured with immunoSEQ multiplex PCR; TCRdb has only the in-frame clones, and not every one. D and trimming come from the DNA, and the V and J calls and clone size come from that table. The repertoire includes tens of thousands of clones, approximately 80% of them detected once, and 3.8% sits in the top ten. The sequencing sample was made of PBMCs. This chain connects TRBV11-3 to TRBJ2-7; 7 nucleotides align to TRBD1. The TCR comes from a man aged 45-60 years in good health and CMV-seronegative. The DNA of the CDR3 is TGTGCCAGCAGCTTGACAGGGAATAACGAGCAGTACTTC. Residues: CASSLTGNNEQYF.